This TCR beta chain is drawn from a study of T cells in Graves' hyperthyroidism and ophthalmopathy. This clonotype was detected once. Clinical Activity Scores of at least 3, NOSPECS grades of at least 4 and durations under 3 months characterized ophthalmopathy patients. CDR3 length equals 13 residues. Germline V gene lookup returns CDR1 LNHDA and CDR2 SQIVND (reference sequence). V lost 4 bases, J lost 7 bases, and 10 bases lay in between. Regions amplified from RNA transcripts were the TCR beta CDR3 regions. The primer set for the first-round RT-PCR of the TCR CDR3 was HTBI. TCRdb recomputed calls from the multiplex PCR reads with MiXCR, one row per CDR3 protein. Among 300,000 to 450,000 distinct CDR3 sequences listed, approximately 15% were seen once.

This chain joins TRBV19 and TRBJ1-4; TRBD1 might be the D (6 bases). This sequence originates from a woman in her 30s with Graves' ophthalmopathy. Source material: blood. CDR3 in amino acids: CASSTYRAEKLFF. The CDR3 nucleotides read TGTGCCAGTAGTACATACAGGGCTGAAAAACTGTTTTTT. Full variable domain (outside the CDR3, taken from reference TRBV19 and TRBJ1-4): DGGITQSPKYLFRKEGQNVTLSCEQNLNHDAMYWYRQDPGQGLRLIYYSQIVNDFQKGDIAEGYSVSREKKESFPLTVTSAQKNPTAFYLCASSTYRAEKLFFGSGTQLSVL.